This TCR beta chain originates from a study of T cell repertoires in cytomegalovirus infection. Study details: CMV infection plus the matching HLA type was flagged by public TCR beta signatures. Findings and limits, study-wide: There were HLA-C-restricted CMV-specific TCR beta clonotypes dominating the ex vivo response. Frequencies of public TCR beta families were cumulated, and this identified carriers of CMV plus the relevant HLA.

Comments on this clonotype: The antigen is unknown.

V was trimmed by 5 bases and J by 0 bases, leaving 11 bases between them. Germline assignment: CDR1 MNHNY and CDR2 SVGAGI (reference sequence). CDR3 length: 15 amino acids. Using its own MiXCR run on the reads, TCRdb lists one record per CDR3 protein. The sample lists hundreds of thousands of distinct CDR3 sequences, roughly a third occurring once. This rearrangement joins TRBV6-6 to TRBJ2-4; possibly TRBD1 for D (5 bases). The receptor comes from a human donor in good health (CMV status not recorded). Some clones in this sample may be carry-over from other donors' samples. The sample was PBMCs. This CDR3 is CASSTPGIAKNIQYF. CDR3 nucleotides: TGTGCCAGCAGTACCCCAGGGATAGCCAAAAACATTCAGTACTTC.